The 5 T cell receptor beta chains below come from one sample, sequenced in a study of T-cell reconstitution after alpha-beta-depleted transplantation in children. Preparing the TCRbeta library involved the use of unique molecular identifiers. TCRdb processed the PCR reads anew with MiXCR; each CDR3 protein has one entry. Of about 500,000 distinct CDR3 sequences listed, 30% to 35% are singletons. This sample comprised PBMCs from the stem cell graft donor, obtained from the stem cell graft. These TCRs come from a human donor who donated a stem cell graft to a child with aplastic anemia.

The chain combines TRBV10-3 with TRBJ2-1, with TRBD2 identical over 10 bases. Germline V CDR1 and CDR2: ENHRY, SYGVKD. With V trimmed by 2 bases and J by 8 bases, 6 bases remained unmatched. The CDR3 runs 15 residues. Written as DNA, the CDR3 is TGTGCCATCAGTGAGCGAGCGGGAGGGCCTTATGAGCAGTTCTTC. Protein: CAISERAGGPYEQFF.

This clonotype was counted a few times. The CDR3 coding sequence is TGCAGCGTTGGGGTAGTAGCGCACAATGAGCAGTTCTTC. Protein: CSVGVVAHNEQFF. The chain is built from TRBV29-1 and TRBJ2-1, with D tentatively TRBD2 (5 bases). The V end was cut by 4 bases, the J end by 5 bases, with 12 bases between. The germline gives CDR1 SQVTM, CDR2 ANQGSEA. CDR3 length: 13 residues.

V is TRBV5-1 and J is TRBJ1-1; D is unclear. The CDR3 length is 14 residues. V was shortened by 3 bases and J by 1 base, with 10 bases between the two germline ends. The germline CDR1 and CDR2 sequences are SGHRS and YFSETQ. The CDR3 here is CASSYRAGNTEAFF. The CDR3 region has the DNA TGCGCCAGCAGCTATCGCGCGGGGAACACTGAAGCTTTCTTT.

CDR3 sequence (DNA): TGCAGCGTTGAAGGCGTGCAGGGTATCCCCGGGGAGCTGTTTTTT. Protein product: CSVEGVQGIPGELFF. V is TRBV29-1 and J is TRBJ2-2; tentatively, D is TRBD1 (5 bases). V dropped 1 base and J dropped 6 bases, with 15 bases sitting between them. This CDR3 comprises 15 residues. Germline values: CDR1 SQVTM, CDR2 ANQGSEA.

This clonotype came up a few times. The chain links TRBV6-2 or TRBV6-3 to TRBJ1-1; D call uncertain. This CDR3 has 15 amino acids. Germline V gives CDR1 MNHEY, CDR2 SVGEGT. The germline V and J ends were trimmed by 5 bases and 0 bases, with 13 bases remaining between them. The CDR3 protein is CASSPHDNLNTEAFF. The CDR3 DNA reads TGTGCCAGCAGTCCACATGACAACTTGAACACTGAAGCTTTCTTT.